This TCR beta chain was sequenced in a study of HIV-infected patients and healthy controls. Follow-up blood was drawn about 14 weeks, roughly three months, after antiretroviral therapy began. Whole blood was used without fractionation, so all unsorted peripheral T cells were included. The V end lost 5 bases, the J end lost 5 bases, and 7 bases lay between the germline ends. The CDR3 sequence is 10 residues long. Per germline, CDR1 SQVTM and CDR2 ANQGSEA. Alpha and beta constant-region primers primed reverse transcription of about 470 ng RNA. Using multiplexing indices, alpha and beta chain libraries were generated apart by chain-specific third strand synthesis. One entry per CDR3 protein, called by TCRdb with MiXCR from the 5' RACE reads. This table has about 14,000 distinct CDR3 sequences, 12% appearing once.

The sequence came from an adult with HIV infection. The donor label of this sample is uncertain. V and J are TRBV29-1 and TRBJ2-7; D not resolved. The sample was blood, taken during antiretroviral therapy. CDR3 sequence: CSVSDNEQYF. Written as DNA, the CDR3 is TGCAGCGTTTCGGATAACGAGCAGTACTTC.